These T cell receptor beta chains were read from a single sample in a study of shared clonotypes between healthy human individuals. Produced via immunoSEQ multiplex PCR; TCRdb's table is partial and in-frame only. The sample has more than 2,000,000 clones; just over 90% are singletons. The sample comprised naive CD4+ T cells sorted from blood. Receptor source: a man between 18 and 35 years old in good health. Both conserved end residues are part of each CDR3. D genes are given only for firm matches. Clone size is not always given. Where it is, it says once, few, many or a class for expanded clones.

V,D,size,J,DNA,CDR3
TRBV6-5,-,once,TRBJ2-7,TGTGCCAGCAGTTACTCTCGGGGTGGCTACGAGCAGTACTTC,CASSYSRGGYEQYF
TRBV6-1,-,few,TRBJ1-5,TGTGCCAGCAGTGTGGTGGGCAATCAGCCCCAGCATTTT,CASSVVGNQPQHF
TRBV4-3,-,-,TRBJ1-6,TGCGCCAGCAGCCAAGGGCCAGAAGCAACTCGCTCACCCCTCCACTTT,CASSQGPEATRSPLHF
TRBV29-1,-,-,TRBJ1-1,TGCAGCGTTGGGACCGCGAACACTGAAGCTTTCTTT,CSVGTANTEAFF
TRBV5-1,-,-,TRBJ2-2,TGCGCCAGCAGCTCTCAAGCGACGGCTAACACCGGGGAGCTGTTTTTT,CASSSQATANTGELFF
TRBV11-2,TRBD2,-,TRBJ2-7,TGTGCCAGCAGCGTCCGGGACTATCCCTACGAGCAGTACTTC,CASSVRDYPYEQYF
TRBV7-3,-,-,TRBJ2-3,TGTGCCAGCAGCTTAAGTGGGGGTGGGGGCACAGATACGCAGTATTTT,CASSLSGGGGTDTQYF
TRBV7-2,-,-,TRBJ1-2,TGTGCCAGCAGCTCCTACAATACAGGGCACGGCTACACCTTC,CASSSYNTGHGYTF
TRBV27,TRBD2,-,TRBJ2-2,TGTGCCAGCAGCCCCAGCGGGGGGCCCACCGGGGAGCTGTTTTTT,CASSPSGGPTGELFF
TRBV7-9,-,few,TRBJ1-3,TGTGCCAGCAGCTTAGAACGGGTGACAGGAAACACCATATATTTT,CASSLERVTGNTIYF